This T cell receptor beta chain was found in a study of CD8+ T cells in alopecia areata. The overall study: Treatment ran 6 to 18 months, with 6 months of follow-up afterward.

Study-wide points: Within the top 100, expanded CD8+ clones significantly decreased with tofacitinib, as did scalp clonality. Normal scalp showed lower clonality than lesional scalp, especially alopecia totalis/universalis. Possibly because of HLA-related factors, TCR sharing was less clear across patients than in mice.

Treatment noted: oral pan-JAK inhibitor, 5-10 mg twice daily. This clone has only one observation. Its antigen is currently unknown. Extracted from the samples, RNA was reverse transcribed into cDNA to serve as the sequencing template. This table comes from immunoSEQ multiplex PCR, and its TCRdb copy is limited to in-frame clones, with some not included. This table has around 140,000 clones, around 50% appearing once. Sequences were derived from CD8+ T cells sorted from blood, sampled at week 4, from a patient treated with tofacitinib. The TCR originated in a human donor with alopecia areata.

The DNA for the CDR3 is TGTGCCAGCAGCTCGCCTTACACTGAAGCTTTCTTT. This codes for CASSSPYTEAFF. V gene TRBV13 combines with J gene TRBJ1-1; D not certain. This CDR3 is built from 12 residues. Germline-derived CDR1 and CDR2 are PRHDT and FYEKMQ (reference sequence). The germline V and J ends were trimmed by 4 bases and 3 bases, with 6 bases remaining between them.